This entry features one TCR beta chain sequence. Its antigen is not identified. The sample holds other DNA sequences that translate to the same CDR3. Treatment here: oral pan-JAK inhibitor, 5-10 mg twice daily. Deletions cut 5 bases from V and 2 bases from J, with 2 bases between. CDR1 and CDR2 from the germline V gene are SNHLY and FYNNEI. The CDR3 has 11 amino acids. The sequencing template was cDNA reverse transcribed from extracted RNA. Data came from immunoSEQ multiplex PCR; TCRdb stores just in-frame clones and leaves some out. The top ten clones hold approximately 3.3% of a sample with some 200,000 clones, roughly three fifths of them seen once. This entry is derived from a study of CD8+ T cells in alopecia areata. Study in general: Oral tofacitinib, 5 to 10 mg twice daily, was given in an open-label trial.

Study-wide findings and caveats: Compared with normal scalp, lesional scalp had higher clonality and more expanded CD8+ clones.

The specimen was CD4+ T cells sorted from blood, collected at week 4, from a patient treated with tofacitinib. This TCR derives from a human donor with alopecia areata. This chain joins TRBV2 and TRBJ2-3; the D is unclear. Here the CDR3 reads CASSYTDTQYF. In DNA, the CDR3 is TGTGCCAGCAGTTACACAGATACGCAGTATTTT.